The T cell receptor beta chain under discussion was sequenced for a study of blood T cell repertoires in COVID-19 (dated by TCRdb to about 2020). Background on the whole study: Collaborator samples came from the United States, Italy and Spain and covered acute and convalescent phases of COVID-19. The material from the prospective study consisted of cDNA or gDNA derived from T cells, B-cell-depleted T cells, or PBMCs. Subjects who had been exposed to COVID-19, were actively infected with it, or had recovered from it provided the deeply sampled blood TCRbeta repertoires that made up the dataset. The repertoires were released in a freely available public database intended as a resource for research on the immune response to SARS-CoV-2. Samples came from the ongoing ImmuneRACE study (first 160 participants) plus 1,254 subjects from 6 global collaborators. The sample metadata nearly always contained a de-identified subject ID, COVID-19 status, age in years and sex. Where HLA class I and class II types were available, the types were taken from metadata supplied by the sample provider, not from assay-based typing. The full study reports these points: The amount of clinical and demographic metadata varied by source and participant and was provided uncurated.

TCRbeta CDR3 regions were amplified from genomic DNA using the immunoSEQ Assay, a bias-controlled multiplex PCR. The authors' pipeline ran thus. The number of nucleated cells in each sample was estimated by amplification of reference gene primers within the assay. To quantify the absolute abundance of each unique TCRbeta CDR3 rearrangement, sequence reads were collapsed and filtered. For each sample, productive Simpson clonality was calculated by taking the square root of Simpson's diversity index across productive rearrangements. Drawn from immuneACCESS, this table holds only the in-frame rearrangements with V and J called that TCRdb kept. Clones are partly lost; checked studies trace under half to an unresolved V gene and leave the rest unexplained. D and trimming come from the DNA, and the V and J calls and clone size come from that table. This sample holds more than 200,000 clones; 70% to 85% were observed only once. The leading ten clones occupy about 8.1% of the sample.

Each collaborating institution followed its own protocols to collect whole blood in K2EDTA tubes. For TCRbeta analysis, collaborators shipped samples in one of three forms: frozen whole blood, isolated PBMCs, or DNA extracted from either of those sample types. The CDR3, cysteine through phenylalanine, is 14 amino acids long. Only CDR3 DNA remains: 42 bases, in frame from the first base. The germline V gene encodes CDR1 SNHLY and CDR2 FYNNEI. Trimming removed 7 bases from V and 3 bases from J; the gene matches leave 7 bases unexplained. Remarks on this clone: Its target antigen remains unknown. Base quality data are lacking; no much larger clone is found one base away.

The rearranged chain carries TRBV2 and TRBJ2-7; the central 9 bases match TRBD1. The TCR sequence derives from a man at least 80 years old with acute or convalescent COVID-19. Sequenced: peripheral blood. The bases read TGTGCCAGCACTCCGGGACAGGGTCGCTACGAGCAGTACTTC. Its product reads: CASTPGQGRYEQYF.